These T cell receptor beta chains were read from a single sample in a study of T cell repertoires in cytomegalovirus infection. TCRdb itself ran the reads through MiXCR, one entry per CDR3 protein. The data contain about 200,000 distinct CDR3 sequences, 8.5% to 10% of them singletons. The sequencing input was PBMCs. These TCRs come from a human donor in good health (CMV status not recorded). Some clones in this sample may be carry-over from other donors' samples. Both conserved end residues are part of each CDR3. D genes are given only for firm matches. Some rows mark clone size as missing; the rest say once, few, many or name a class of expanded clone.

clone size | J gene | V gene | D gene | CDR3 DNA | CDR3 protein
many | TRBJ2-7 | TRBV7-9 | TRBD2 | TGTGCCAGCAGCTTAACAGCGGGGACCTACTCCTACGAGCAGTACTTC | CASSLTAGTYSYEQYF
many | TRBJ2-1 | TRBV7-9 | . | TGTGCCAGCAGCTTGCAGTCAGGGTACAATGAGCAGTTCTTC | CASSLQSGYNEQFF
many | TRBJ1-4 | TRBV12-3/TRBV12-4 | . | TGTGCCAGCAGTTTAGACCAAGGGGCAACTAATGAAAAACTGTTTTTT | CASSLDQGATNEKLFF
. | TRBJ2-5 | TRBV28 | TRBD2 | TGTGCCAGCAGTTTAAGCGGGGGGCCCCAAGAGACCCAGTACTTC | CASSLSGGPQETQYF
many | TRBJ2-7 | TRBV7-2 | TRBD2 | TGTGCCAGCAGCAGGGGACTAGCGGGAGAGCAGTACTTC | CASSRGLAGEQYF
medium-sized | TRBJ2-6 | TRBV7-2 | TRBD1 | TGTGCCAGCAGCGCGGGACAGGGGACCGGGGCCAACGTCCTGACTTTC | CASSAGQGTGANVLTF
many | TRBJ2-1 | TRBV27 | TRBD2 | TGTGCCAGCAGTTTAGGTACTAGCGGGAATTACAATGAGCAGTTCTTC | CASSLGTSGNYNEQFF
. | TRBJ2-1 | TRBV5-6 | . | TGTGCCAGCAGCCCCCTGTCCGGGGGCTATGAGCAGTTCTTC | CASSPLSGGYEQFF
many | TRBJ2-7 | TRBV6-5 | TRBD1 | TGTGCCAGCAGTTACAAAGGGGGCTCTGGCTACGAGCAGTACTTC | CASSYKGGSGYEQYF
many | TRBJ1-6 | TRBV12-3/TRBV12-4 | TRBD1 | TGTGCCAGCAGTGGCTTGGGGGACAGGGCCTATAATTCACCCCTCCACTTT | CASSGLGDRAYNSPLHF
many | TRBJ2-3 | TRBV12-3/TRBV12-4 | . | TGTGCCAGCAGTTGGGGGGCTGGCACCTCAGATACGCAGTATTTT | CASSWGAGTSDTQYF
many | TRBJ2-1 | TRBV28 | TRBD2 | TGTGCCAGCACTCGGGGGGGGAGGCACAATGAGCAGTTCTTC | CASTRGGRHNEQFF
many | TRBJ2-1 | TRBV7-2 | TRBD2 | TGTGCCAGCAGCTTAGCGAAGGCGGGAGGGCCGAGAGAGCAGTTCTTC | CASSLAKAGGPREQFF
many | TRBJ2-4 | TRBV7-2 | . | TGTGCCAGCAGCTTAGGCCCCGGAGGGGGGGGGGGCATTCAGTACTTC | CASSLGPGGGGGIQYF
few | TRBJ2-3 | TRBV7-9 | . | TGTGCCAGCAGCTTTTACCGGGACAACACAGATACGCAGTATTTT | CASSFYRDNTDTQYF
few | TRBJ1-6 | TRBV19 | TRBD1 | TGTGCCAGTAGTATGGGACAGGGGAATTCACCCCTCCACTTT | CASSMGQGNSPLHF
many | TRBJ1-1 | TRBV27 | . | TGTGCCAGCCGGCTCGAGGCCACCAGCCCCGGTGAAGCTTTCTTT | CASRLEATSPGEAFF
. | TRBJ1-1 | TRBV25-1 | . | TGTGCCAGCAGACGAGGGGGGGACCACGGTGAAGCTTTCTTT | CASRRGGDHGEAFF
many | TRBJ2-3 | TRBV7-2 | TRBD2 | TGTGCCAGCAGCCCTAGCGGGGGGGGCCGGGGCACAGATACGCAGTATTTT | CASSPSGGGRGTDTQYF
many | TRBJ2-7 | TRBV12-3/TRBV12-4 | . | TGTGCCAGCAGTCCGCACTTGGGGGGAGAGCAGTACTTC | CASSPHLGGEQYF
many | TRBJ1-2 | TRBV7-2 | . | TGTGCCAGCAGCTTACGGGGGCAGCAGGGCTACACCTTC | CASSLRGQQGYTF
many | TRBJ1-2 | TRBV7-3 | TRBD1 | TGTGCCAGCAGCGAGGACAGGGCTAACTATGGCTACACCTTC | CASSEDRANYGYTF
few | TRBJ2-3 | TRBV18 | . | TGTGCCAGCTCACCCTCGGCCCAGAGCACAGATACGCAGTATTTT | CASSPSAQSTDTQYF
many | TRBJ2-5 | TRBV5-1 | TRBD2 | TGCGCCAGCAGCCCGACTAGCGGGCAAGAGACCCAGTACTTC | CASSPTSGQETQYF
. | TRBJ2-7 | TRBV5-5 | . | TGTGCCAGCAGCTTTGAGGCAGGGCCGACCTACGAGCAGTACTTC | CASSFEAGPTYEQYF
. | TRBJ1-6 | TRBV12-3/TRBV12-4 | TRBD1 | TGTGCCAGCAGTTTCAGGCGAAGTGACAGGGGGGGATCACCCCTCCACTTT | CASSFRRSDRGGSPLHF
many | TRBJ2-1 | TRBV7-8 | TRBD2 | TGTGCCAGCAGCCGGTATTGGACTAGCGGGAGGGCCATGAGGGCCGACGAGCAGTTCTTC | CASSRYWTSGRAMRADEQFF
. | TRBJ2-7 | TRBV12-3/TRBV12-4 | TRBD2 | TGTGCCAGCAGTTTTCTAGCGGGAGGGAATGAGCAGTACTTC | CASSFLAGGNEQYF
many | TRBJ2-7 | TRBV20-1 | TRBD1 | TGCAGTGCTCGACAGGGAACTTACGAGCAGTACTTC | CSARQGTYEQYF
few | TRBJ2-7 | TRBV6-2/TRBV6-3 | . | TGTGCCAGCAGTTATTTTCTTTCCGAGCAGTACTTC | CASSYFLSEQYF
. | TRBJ1-4 | TRBV28 | . | TGTGCCAGCAGTTTTGCCAGCGAAAAACTGTTTTTT | CASSFASEKLFF
few | TRBJ1-3 | TRBV24-1 | . | TGTGCCACCATCGGGGTAAACCCCATATATTTT | CATIGVNPIYF
many | TRBJ2-7 | TRBV7-9 | . | TGTGCCAGCAGCCATAAAGCGAGGGTTTCCTACGAGCAGTACTTC | CASSHKARVSYEQYF
many | TRBJ2-5 | TRBV7-2 | . | TGTGCCAGCAGCTTAGGGAAGTCAGAGACCCAGTACTTC | CASSLGKSETQYF
few | TRBJ2-7 | TRBV12-3/TRBV12-4 | . | TGTGCCAGCATGGGGGTCGAGCAGTACTTC | CASMGVEQYF
many | TRBJ2-2 | TRBV20-1 | . | TGCAGTGCTGCAGGGGTGCAGAACACCGGGGAGCTGTTTTTT | CSAAGVQNTGELFF
few | TRBJ1-1 | TRBV20-1 | TRBD1 | TGCAGTGCTAGAGAAGTCCCCGGACAGGGAAGCACTGAAGCTTTCTTT | CSAREVPGQGSTEAFF
. | TRBJ2-5 | TRBV9 | . | TGTGCCAGCAGCGTAGCGGGGACCCAAGAGACCCAGTACTTC | CASSVAGTQETQYF
many | TRBJ2-1 | TRBV7-6 | TRBD1 | TGTGCCAGCAGTACGGGACAGCTGGGGAGCTCCTACAATGAGCAGTTCTTC | CASSTGQLGSSYNEQFF
. | TRBJ2-1 | TRBV28 | . | TGTGCCAGCAGTCCCCTTGTTGGGGGGAGGTTCAATGAGCAGTTCTTC | CASSPLVGGRFNEQFF
many | TRBJ2-7 | TRBV7-2 | TRBD2 | TGTGCCAGCAGCTTTAGGACTAGTCAAGGGTACGAGCAGTACTTC | CASSFRTSQGYEQYF
. | TRBJ2-7 | TRBV7-9 | TRBD1 | TGTGCCAGCAGCTCGGGACAGGCCCACTACGAGCAGTACTTC | CASSSGQAHYEQYF
many | TRBJ2-1 | TRBV5-5 | . | TGTGCCAGCAGCTTGGACATCGGACTCCGTCCCCTTAATGAGCAGTTCTTC | CASSLDIGLRPLNEQFF
many | TRBJ1-1 | TRBV28 | . | TGTGCCAGCAGTTTATCGAGGATCATGAACACTGAAGCTTTCTTT | CASSLSRIMNTEAFF
many | TRBJ2-7 | TRBV20-1 | . | TGCAGTGCTAGTAAAAGCCAGGGGGGGTCCTACGAGCAGTACTTC | CSASKSQGGSYEQYF